This passage covers 3 T cell receptor beta chains from one sample sequenced in a study of shared T cell receptors in the human thymus. Method: immunoSEQ multiplex PCR; TCRdb's copy keeps in-frame clones and lacks some. This repertoire shows more than 550,000 clones, about 90% found once; its top ten account for 0.0094%. The data were also submitted as part of a second study, on human thymus T cells.

The sequencing sample was made of thymocytes. These TCRs come from a boy in the first two years of life with a congenital heart defect.

This chain joins TRBV2 and TRBJ2-7; maybe TRBD1 (6 bases). The CDR3 covers 15 residues. Germline values: CDR1 SNHLY, CDR2 FYNNEI. With 0 bases removed from V and 5 bases from J, the gap between germline ends came to 14 bases. In nucleotides, the CDR3 is TGTGCCAGCAGTGAAGCGGGGGACACTCCCCACGAGCAGTACTTC. Amino acids: CASSEAGDTPHEQYF.

The CDR3 sequence: CASSAYRDPTMRTPLHF. The CDR3 DNA sequence: TGTGCCAGCAGCGCATACAGGGACCCGACGATGAGAACACCCCTCCACTTT. The J gene is TRBJ1-6, the V gene TRBV9; TRBD1 might be the D (6 bases). V gave up 3 bases and J gave up 11 bases, with 24 bases separating them. Germline V gene sequence: CDR1 SGDLS, CDR2 YYNGEE. The CDR3 is 17 amino acids.

The J gene is TRBJ1-1, the V gene TRBV4-1, with D tentatively TRBD1 (5 bases). The V and J ends lost 0 bases and 1 base respectively, with 21 bases between them. There are 19 residues in the CDR3. Germline V gene lookup returns CDR1 MGHRA and CDR2 YSYEKL. The CDR3: CASSQDTNSRWQGNTEAFF. CDR3 bases: TGCGCCAGCAGCCAAGATACGAATTCCCGGTGGCAGGGGAACACTGAAGCTTTCTTT.